Presented here are 32 T cell receptor beta chains from one specimen sequenced in a study of blood T cells in healthy people across ages. Through a sample-barcoded 5' primer and a J-beta primer mix, a second PCR was run for roughly 6 to 11 cycles. Each CDR3 protein is one row after TCRdb ran MiXCR on the 5' RACE reads. The profile covers roughly 1,300,000 distinct CDR3 sequences, with roughly 64% appearing a single time and roughly 6.3% taken by the ten largest. Input material: blood. These receptors originate from a man aged 18 to 29 in good health.

V and J are TRBV9 and TRBJ2-1; D is unresolved. Germline values: CDR1 SGDLS, CDR2 YYNGEE. This CDR3 is built from 15 residues. V dropped 3 bases and J dropped 6 bases, with 16 bases sitting between them. CDR3 bases: TGTGCCAGCAGCGAACCCCCCTTAACGGGCAATGAGCAGTTCTTC. It specifies CASSEPPLTGNEQFF.

The chain is built from TRBV29-1 and TRBJ1-2; possibly TRBD1 for D (6 bases). Germline V gene data show CDR1 as SQVTM and CDR2 as ANQGSEA. The V end was cut by 3 bases, the J end by 3 bases, with 11 bases between. This CDR3 is 13 amino acids long. The DNA of the CDR3 is TGCAGCGTTGACCCCAGGGGCGACTATGGCTACACCTTC. This encodes CSVDPRGDYGYTF.

This clonotype was counted between two and nine times. The chain combines TRBV5-6 with TRBJ1-5; TRBD1 might be the D (6 bases). Trimming stripped 5 bases from V and 8 bases from J, with 20 bases between. The CDR3 contains 15 residues. Germline CDR1 is SGHDT and CDR2 is YYEEEE. CDR3 coding DNA: TGTGCCAGCAGTCCCACAGGGAAACCCCAGGAGCCCCAGCATTTT. It encodes CASSPTGKPQEPQHF.

The J gene is TRBJ2-5, the V gene TRBV20-1; 10 bases are a match to TRBD2. Per the germline V gene, CDR1 is DFQATT and CDR2 is SNEGSKA (reference sequence). The CDR3 contains 15 residues. With 6 bases clipped from V and 4 bases from J, the junction kept 11 bases outside the gene matches. The CDR3 is CSAQVASGGGETQYF. The CDR3 nucleotides read TGCAGTGCACAGGTGGCTAGCGGGGGCGGAGAGACCCAGTACTTC.

The gene calls are TRBV2 and TRBJ2-3; D not resolved. Germline CDR1 reads SNHLY; CDR2 reads FYNNEI. Trimming shortened V by 8 bases and J by 0 bases, and 9 bases separated the two germline ends. The CDR3 contains 13 residues. The CDR3 reads CASRPASTDTQYF. DNA of the CDR3: TGTGCCAGCCGTCCGGCTAGCACAGATACGCAGTATTTT.

The chain is built from TRBV4-3 and TRBJ2-7; D perhaps matches TRBD1 (6 bases). The CDR3 runs 17 residues. Germline CDR1 is LGHNA and CDR2 is YSLEER. Trimming left V 0 bases short and J 5 bases short, with 20 bases between. DNA for the CDR3: TGCGCCAGCAGCCAAGATGGGAGAGCGACAGGATTCGACGAGCAGTACTTC. Amino acids: CASSQDGRATGFDEQYF.

The rearrangement uses TRBV6-5 and TRBJ1-2; no firm D call. V shed 0 bases and J shed 1 base, with 6 bases lying between them. Germline V gene data show CDR1 as MNHEY and CDR2 as SVGAGI. The CDR3 sequence is 14 residues long. CDR3 protein: CASSYSTINYGYTF. For the CDR3, the DNA is TGTGCCAGCAGTTACTCGACTATTAACTATGGCTACACCTTC.

This clonotype was observed once. V and J are TRBV20-1 and TRBJ2-7; either TRBD1 or TRBD2 may supply D (5 bases each). CDR1 and CDR2 from the germline V gene are DFQATT and SNEGSKA (reference sequence). The V end was cut by 8 bases, the J end by 2 bases, with 25 bases between. CDR3 length: 16 amino acids. The CDR3 loop reads CSPHGPEQGPTYEQYF. Here the CDR3 DNA reads TGCAGTCCCCATGGCCCCGAGCAGGGACCAACCTACGAGCAGTACTTC.

This clonotype was seen a few times. This chain joins TRBV27 and TRBJ2-3; weak D call: TRBD1 (7 bases). Per the germline V gene, CDR1 is MNHEY and CDR2 is SMNVEV (reference sequence). V shed 5 bases and J shed 2 bases, with 11 bases lying between them. CDR3 length equals 14 residues. CDR3 in DNA: TGTGCCAGCAGTCCAGGGGGGTTCACAGATACGCAGTATTTT. It is translated as CASSPGGFTDTQYF.

This sequence joins TRBV4-1 and TRBJ1-6, with a weak D call TRBD1 (6 bases). Germline assignment: CDR1 MGHRA and CDR2 YSYEKL. There are 16 residues in the CDR3. The V and J ends lost 0 bases and 5 bases respectively, with 11 bases between them. The CDR3 is CASSQDRQGNNSPLHF. The CDR3 bases are TGCGCCAGCAGCCAAGATCGGCAGGGGAATAATTCACCCCTCCACTTT.

The table lists this clonotype with a few counts. V gene TRBV12-3 or TRBV12-4 combines with J gene TRBJ1-2; no reliable D call. CDR3 length: 14 residues. V was trimmed by 2 bases and J by 4 bases, leaving 11 bases between them. The CDR3 sequence: CASSLRGNSYGYTF. The DNA of the CDR3 is TGTGCCAGCAGTTTACGGGGAAACAGCTATGGCTACACCTTC.

This chain links TRBV2 with TRBJ2-2; tentatively, D is TRBD2 (5 bases). Trimming shortened V by 1 base and J by 4 bases, and 10 bases separated the two germline ends. The CDR3 is 15 amino acids. Germline V gene lookup returns CDR1 SNHLY and CDR2 FYNNEI. CDR3 region: CASSEVRAGTGELFF. The CDR3, as DNA: TGTGCCAGCAGTGAAGTAAGGGCGGGCACCGGGGAGCTGTTTTTT.

This chain connects TRBV27 to TRBJ1-2, with D uncertain. V dropped 4 bases and J dropped 5 bases, with 11 bases sitting between them. CDR1 is MNHEY, CDR2 SMNVEV, per germline (reference sequence). This CDR3 is 13 amino acids long. This chain's CDR3 is CASSSDWAYGYTF. In DNA, the CDR3 is TGTGCCAGCAGTTCCGACTGGGCGTATGGCTACACCTTC.

The genes are TRBV27 and TRBJ2-1, with 7 nucleotides matching TRBD2. The CDR3 spans 15 residues. The V segment lost 4 bases and the J segment 0 bases; nucleotides outside the gene matches: 3. Germline CDR1 is MNHEY and CDR2 is SMNVEV (reference sequence). CDR3 DNA: TGTGCCAGCAGTTCGGGACTACCCTCCTACAATGAGCAGTTCTTC. This sequence encodes CASSSGLPSYNEQFF.

V is TRBV2 and J is TRBJ2-4; 9 bases map to TRBD2. J lost 7 bases, V lost 2 bases, and 3 bases had no gene match. Germline CDR1 is SNHLY and CDR2 is FYNNEI. The CDR3 sequence is 14 residues long. The CDR3 region is CASSEHSGSNIQYF. The CDR3 DNA sequence: TGTGCCAGCAGTGAACATAGCGGGAGCAACATTCAGTACTTC.

Here the CDR3 reads CASSRAPEGATYNEQFF. In DNA form, the CDR3 reads TGTGCCAGCAGCCGCGCCCCAGAAGGAGCCACCTACAATGAGCAGTTCTTC. The genes are TRBV11-2 and TRBJ2-1, with unresolved D. Trimming left V 5 bases short and J 2 bases short, with 19 bases between. This CDR3 contains 17 residues. Per the germline V gene, CDR1 is SGHAT and CDR2 is FQNNGV. Looking up the rest from reference TRBV11-2 and TRBJ2-1 gives the full variable domain: EAGVAQSPRYKIIEKRQSVAFWCNPISGHATLYWYQQILGQGPKLLIQFQNNGVVDDSQLPKDRFSAERLKGVDSTLKIQPAKLEDSAVYLCASSRAPEGATYNEQFFGPGTRLTVL.

The CDR3 nucleotides read TGCAGTGCCGGACTAACCCAGAGGGGTGAGCAGTTCTTC. Its protein product is CSAGLTQRGEQFF. V is TRBV20-1 and J is TRBJ2-1; possibly TRBD2 for D (6 bases). This CDR3 has 13 amino acids. Trimming left V 6 bases short and J 9 bases short, with 18 bases between. From germline, CDR1 is DFQATT and CDR2 SNEGSKA (reference sequence).

This chain connects TRBV6-2 or TRBV6-3 to TRBJ2-7; 8 nucleotides align to TRBD1. CDR3 length: 10 residues. Germline V gene lookup returns CDR1 MNHEY and CDR2 SVGEGT. J was trimmed by 12 bases and V by 6 bases; bases with no gene match: 4. In DNA form, the CDR3 reads TGTGCCAGCAGCCGGACAGGGTCGTACTTC. As protein: CASSRTGSYF.

This clonotype was counted a few times. The junction departs from the called germline gene at one end, perhaps through a read error. This chain connects TRBV25-1 to TRBJ2-1; no clear D gene. The CDR3 consists of 8 residues. Germline CDR1 is MGHDK and CDR2 is SYGVNS. The DNA of the CDR3 is TGCTCGAATTATGAGCAGTTCTTC. The encoded protein is CSNYEQFF.

The rearrangement joins TRBV10-3 to TRBJ1-1; 9 positions match TRBD1. Germline V gives CDR1 ENHRY, CDR2 SYGVKD. The CDR3 has 15 amino acids. Trimming took 3 bases from V and 7 from J; bases not matched to a gene: 9. CDR3 amino acids: CAISERLKDRGEAFF. DNA for the CDR3: TGTGCCATCAGTGAAAGGCTAAAGGACAGGGGTGAAGCTTTCTTT.

J is TRBJ2-1 and V is TRBV18; no firm D call. Germline V gene lookup returns CDR1 KGHSH and CDR2 LQKENI. Between the trimmed V and J ends, which lost 2 bases and 10 bases, there was a span of 18 bases. The length of the CDR3 is 15 residues. The CDR3 DNA is TGTGCCAGCTCACCAGACGCGGAGCTTATTGGGGAGCAGTTCTTC. Translation: CASSPDAELIGEQFF. The full variable domain, with the rest looked up from reference TRBV18 and TRBJ2-1, is NAGVMQNPRHLVRRRGQEARLRCSPMKGHSHVYWYRQLPEEGLKFMVYLQKENIIDESGMPKERFSAEFPKEGPSILRIQQVVRGDSAAYFCASSPDAELIGEQFFGPGTRLTVL.

This chain uses TRBV10-3 with TRBJ2-1, with a tentative D call TRBD2 (6 bases). The CDR3 consists of 15 residues. Trimming took off 4 bases at V and 6 bases at J, with 16 bases between the two ends. CDR1 ENHRY and CDR2 SYGVKD come from the germline V gene. CDR3 in DNA: TGTGCCATCAGTGGCGTTTCCAGAGCGGGCAATGAGCAGTTCTTC. As protein: CAISGVSRAGNEQFF.

This clonotype came up a few times. V gene TRBV4-3 combines with J gene TRBJ2-7; D is perhaps TRBD2 (5 bases). The germline gives CDR1 LGHNA, CDR2 YSLEER. V lost 0 bases and J 7 bases, leaving 10 bases between the germline ends. CDR3 length: 13 amino acids. This CDR3 is CASSQELPGEQYF. The CDR3 region has the DNA TGCGCCAGCAGCCAAGAACTCCCGGGGGAGCAGTACTTC.

The rearrangement uses TRBV5-1 and TRBJ2-1; the D gene is possibly TRBD1 (5 bases). Germline CDR1 reads SGHRS; CDR2 reads YFSETQ. The germline V and J ends were trimmed by 4 bases and 8 bases, with 13 bases remaining between them. The length of the CDR3 is 13 residues. The CDR3 loop is CASSMSPGYEQFF. CDR3 nucleotides: TGCGCCAGCAGCATGTCTCCAGGGTATGAGCAGTTCTTC.

This chain connects TRBV4-1 to TRBJ1-6; no definite D call. Germline V lookup: CDR1 MGHRA, CDR2 YSYEKL. The V end was cut by 3 bases, the J end by 2 bases, with 11 bases between. The length of the CDR3 is 16 residues. The chain's CDR3 is CASSHWALPYNSPLHF. The CDR3 nucleotides are TGCGCCAGCAGCCACTGGGCTTTGCCCTATAATTCACCCCTCCACTTT.

V is TRBV5-1 and J is TRBJ2-1; 13 bases are a match to TRBD2. This CDR3 spans 16 amino acids. Germline V lookup: CDR1 SGHRS, CDR2 YFSETQ. V shed 4 bases, J shed 2 bases, and the junction held 3 bases outside the gene matches. CDR3 protein: CASSPGLAGPYNEQFF. The CDR3 DNA follows: TGCGCCAGCAGCCCGGGACTAGCGGGACCCTACAATGAGCAGTTCTTC.

V gene TRBV29-1 combines with J gene TRBJ1-2, with 9 bases fitting TRBD1. The length of the CDR3 is 13 residues. J lost 2 bases, V lost 6 bases, and 4 bases had no gene match. CDR1 SQVTM and CDR2 ANQGSEA come from the germline V gene. Here the CDR3 DNA reads TGCAGCGTGGACAGGGGAACCAACTATGGCTACACCTTC. It encodes CSVDRGTNYGYTF.

This clonotype turned up a few times. The chain has TRBV6-6 and TRBJ2-7, with TRBD1 matching 9 bases. Trimming cost V 6 bases and J 0 bases; bases outside gene matches: 6. The length of the CDR3 is 15 residues. Germline V gene data show CDR1 as MNHNY and CDR2 as SVGAGI (reference sequence). The chain's CDR3 is CASRDGQGLSYEQYF. DNA of the CDR3: TGTGCCAGCAGAGATGGACAGGGGCTCTCCTACGAGCAGTACTTC.

This clonotype came up a few times. This sequence joins TRBV29-1 and TRBJ2-7, with D uncertain. V lost 7 bases to trimming and J lost 3 bases, with 13 bases between them. This CDR3 contains 12 residues. CDR1 and CDR2 (germline): SQVTM, ANQGSEA. CDR3 nucleotides: TGCAGCGCCATCCTCGGAAGCTACGAGCAGTACTTC. This codes for CSAILGSYEQYF.

The rearrangement uses TRBV6-5 and TRBJ2-5; 9 positions match TRBD1. Near its end, the DNA agrees better with TRBJ2-7, so the J call may be wrong. Germline V CDR1 and CDR2: MNHEY, SVGAGI. The CDR3 length is 15 residues. CDR3 loop: CASSYSSGQGSEQYF. The DNA of the CDR3 is TGTGCCAGCAGTTACTCCTCCGGACAGGGGTCCGAGCAGTACTTC.

This chain uses TRBV20-1 with TRBJ1-2; D is possibly TRBD1 (5 bases). With 6 bases removed from V and 0 bases from J, the gap between germline ends came to 20 bases. CDR1 and CDR2 from the germline V gene are DFQATT and SNEGSKA (reference sequence). The CDR3 spans 16 residues. Written as DNA, the CDR3 is TGCAGTGCCCCGGACGGGGACGCAAAATCTAACTATGGCTACACCTTC. Its translation is CSAPDGDAKSNYGYTF.

The CDR3 sequence is CSADSGRRLLYF. As DNA, the CDR3 is TGCAGTGCCGATTCAGGACGGAGGCTCTTGTACTTC. This chain connects TRBV20-1 to TRBJ2-7; D is possibly TRBD2 (5 bases). Germline assignment: CDR1 DFQATT and CDR2 SNEGSKA (reference sequence). Trimming pared 6 bases from V and 12 bases from J, leaving 21 bases between. This CDR3 contains 12 residues.